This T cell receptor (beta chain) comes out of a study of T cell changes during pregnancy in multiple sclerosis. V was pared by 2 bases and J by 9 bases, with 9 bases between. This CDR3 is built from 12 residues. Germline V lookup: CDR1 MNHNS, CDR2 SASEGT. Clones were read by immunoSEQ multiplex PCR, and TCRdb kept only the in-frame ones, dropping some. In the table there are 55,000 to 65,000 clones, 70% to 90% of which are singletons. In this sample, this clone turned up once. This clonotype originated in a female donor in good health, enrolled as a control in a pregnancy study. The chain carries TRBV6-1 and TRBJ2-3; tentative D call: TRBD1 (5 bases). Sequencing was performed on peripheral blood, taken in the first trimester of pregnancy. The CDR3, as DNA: TGTGCCAGCAGTGAATCCGCAGGGACGCAGTATTTT. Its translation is CASSESAGTQYF.